The 5 T cell receptor beta chains listed next were all sequenced from one sample in a study of T cells in Graves' hyperthyroidism and ophthalmopathy (dated by TCRdb to the late 2010s). The library came from multiplex PCR. The instrument was an Illumina HiSeq 2000. The TCR beta CDR3 regions were amplified from RNA transcripts. The TCR CDR3 was subjected to a first round of RT-PCR using the HTBI primer set and the Qiagen OneStep RT-PCR kit. TCRdb reanalyzed the raw reads on its own, using fastp at Q25 for trimming and MiXCR for clone calling, and kept in-frame beta chains. Duplicate CDR3 protein sequences are folded into a single record with the most common DNA and genes. The sample has more than 550,000 distinct CDR3 sequences on record, nearly 45% of them singletons. The top ten clones comprise under 8.5% of the sample. The sequenced sample was peripheral blood or thyroid tissue (not recorded which). The receptors here all came from an adult man with Graves' disease, either hyperthyroidism or ophthalmopathy (not recorded which).

Concerning this clonotype itself: Since a much larger clone is just one base distant, this may be a read error. This sequence joins TRBV20-1 and TRBJ2-7, with D hard to call. The CDR3 spans 12 residues. Germline CDR1 DFQATT, CDR2 SNEGSKA (reference sequence). V was cut by 4 bases and J by 3 bases, with 10 bases left in between. The CDR3 DNA sequence: TGCAGTGCTACCACGCCAGGCTACGAGCAGTACTTC. Translated, it gives CSATTPGYEQYF.

Turning to this clonotype: No conserved phenylalanine or tryptophan is present at the end of the CDR3, so a read error is the likely explanation. The gene calls are TRBV7-2 and TRBJ1-1; TRBD1 might be the D (5 bases). Germline assignment: CDR1 SGHTA and CDR2 FQGNSA. The CDR3 loop spans 13 amino acids. Trimming shortened V by 2 bases and J by 4 bases, and 8 bases separated the two germline ends. The DNA of the CDR3 is TGTGCCAGCAGCTTATCCGGGGGCACTGAAGCTTTCTCT. This translates into CASSLSGGTEAFS.

The chain combines TRBV25-1 with TRBJ1-4, with a possible D match to TRBD1 (5 bases). V lost 5 bases, J lost 2 bases, and 15 bases lay in between. The CDR3 length is 16 residues. The germline V gene has CDR1 MGHDK and CDR2 SYGVNS. CDR3 loop: CASSLTPGSTNEKLFF. The DNA for the CDR3 is TGTGCCAGCAGTCTAACCCCAGGGAGCACTAATGAAAAACTGTTTTTT.

Concerning this clonotype itself: In this CDR3 the conserved last residue, phenylalanine or tryptophan, is missing, so a read error is likely. The limits of the CDR3 on the DNA are not certain, so only TCRdb's listed CDR3 is given. The V gene is TRBV11-2, the J gene TRBJ2-6; the table's D call of TRBD2 was not tested on the DNA. Per germline, CDR1 SGHAT and CDR2 FQNNGV. Including both end residues, the CDR3 is 17 amino acids long. This chain's CDR3 is CASNLTPAGSGANVLTG.

The chain links TRBV7-9 to TRBJ1-2; D perhaps matches TRBD1 (5 bases). With 5 bases removed from V and 7 bases from J, the gap between germline ends came to 11 bases. This CDR3 contains 12 residues. Looked up from germline, CDR1 is SEHNR and CDR2 is FQNEAQ (reference sequence). The CDR3 DNA sequence: TGTGCCAGCAGCCCGGACAAAGCTGGCTACACCTTC. This gives the protein CASSPDKAGYTF. The full variable domain, in which reference TRBV7-9 and TRBJ1-2 provide the parts outside the CDR3, is DTGVSQNPRHKITKRGQNVTFRCDPISEHNRLYWYRQTLGQGPEFLTYFQNEAQLEKSRLLSDRFSAERPKGSFSTLEIQRTEQGDSAMYLCASSPDKAGYTFGSGTRLTVV.